This T cell receptor (beta chain) was identified during a study of shared clonotypes between healthy human individuals. Findings and caveats of the study: Generally, estimated richness proved larger in naive subsets than it did in memory subsets. In contrast to clonotypes shared by all four donors, non-shared clonotypes had lower generation probabilities.

The germline CDR1 and CDR2 sequences are SNHLY and FYNNEI. This CDR3 contains 15 residues. The junction had 8 bases not matched to a gene; V was cut back by 6 bases and J by 1 base. The method was immunoSEQ multiplex PCR; TCRdb's version includes in-frame clones alone and lacks a portion of them. The data hold fewer than 850,000 clones, with about 96% observed a single time. In regard to this clone: Its antigen is unidentified.

As defined, naive CD8 cells were CD45RO-negative and positively selected for CCR7, with terminally differentiated effector memory CD45RA+ cells excluded. Adults of Caucasian background living in Nashville, Tennessee made up all donors. The chain couples TRBV2 to TRBJ1-1; the match to TRBD1 covers 7 bases. The receptor comes from a man under 40 in good health. The sample was naive CD8+ T cells sorted from blood. The chain's CDR3 is CASRRQGYTNTEAFF. DNA for the CDR3: TGTGCCAGCAGGAGACAGGGTTACACGAACACTGAAGCTTTCTTT.